Presented here are 31 T cell receptor beta chains from one specimen sequenced in a study of cytotoxic CD8 clonotypes in ibrutinib-treated CLL listed by TCRdb under 2021. Read against the paper, the sample's time point label means: 20 to 25 months on ibrutinib. Library preparation was by the immunoSEQ multiplex PCR assay. The table was pulled from immuneACCESS by TCRdb, which kept in-frame rearrangements only. Such tables lose some clones; where checked, under half of the loss comes from unresolved V genes, and the rest has no known cause. In all, the sample holds 150,000 or so clones, and 80% to 90% of those were seen once. The top ten constitute over 2% of the sample. The source was PBMCs, collected after 24 months of ibrutinib treatment. These receptors originate from a human donor with chronic lymphocytic leukemia.

The V gene is TRBV5-5, the J gene TRBJ1-2, with TRBD1 as a possible D gene (6 bases). The CDR3 loop spans 14 amino acids. V was clipped by 7 bases and J by 2 bases, with 15 bases between them. Germline V gives CDR1 SGHKS, CDR2 YYEKEE (reference sequence). The CDR3 loop is CASERGAANYGYTF. CDR3 bases: TGTGCCAGCGAGAGGGGGGCCGCGAACTATGGCTACACCTTC.

This clone has only a few counts. The chain joins TRBV6-4 to TRBJ1-5, with 9 bases aligning to TRBD1. CDR1 is MRHNA and CDR2 is SNTAGT in the germline V gene. Trimming cost V 6 bases and J 6 bases; bases outside gene matches: 6. CDR3 length equals 14 residues. The CDR3 protein is CASSITGGIQPQHF. DNA for the CDR3: TGTGCCAGCAGCATAACAGGGGGCATTCAGCCCCAGCATTTT.

The rearrangement uses TRBV28 and TRBJ2-7, with 13 bases matching TRBD2. Germline V gene lookup returns CDR1 MDHEN and CDR2 SYDVKM. This CDR3 region has 16 residues. The trim removed 2 bases at V and 3 bases at J, leaving 4 bases unmatched. CDR3 loop: CASSLQGLAGVYEQYF. CDR3 coding DNA: TGTGCCAGCAGTTTACAAGGACTAGCGGGGGTCTACGAGCAGTACTTC.

The rearrangement uses TRBV28 and TRBJ1-2; D gene ambiguous. Germline V lookup: CDR1 MDHEN, CDR2 SYDVKM. V lost 2 bases and J lost 8, with 12 bases in between. The CDR3 is 13 residues long. CDR3 DNA: TGTGCCAGCAGTTTAATGACGGGGTTGGGCTACACCTTC. Translated: CASSLMTGLGYTF.

The rearrangement joins TRBV25-1 to TRBJ2-6; D is perhaps TRBD2 (5 bases). Trimming pared 5 bases from V and 4 bases from J, leaving 6 bases between. CDR1 MGHDK and CDR2 SYGVNS come from the germline V gene. This CDR3 is 13 amino acids long. CDR3 protein: CASSTGGANVLTF. DNA for the CDR3: TGTGCCAGCAGTACGGGGGGGGCCAACGTCCTGACTTTC. Looking up the rest from reference TRBV25-1 and TRBJ2-6 gives the full variable domain: EADIYQTPRYLVIGTGKKITLECSQTMGHDKMYWYQQDPGMELHLIHYSYGVNSTEKGDLSSESTVSRIRTEHFPLTLESARPSHTSQYLCASSTGGANVLTFGAGSRLTVL.

As DNA, the CDR3 is TGTGCCAGTAGTACCCGGACTAGCGGGGGGGAGAACACCGGGGAGCTGTTTTTT. Translation gives CASSTRTSGGENTGELFF. The V and J genes are TRBV19 and TRBJ2-2; 15 positions match TRBD2. This CDR3 is built from 18 residues. Per the germline V gene, CDR1 is LNHDA and CDR2 is SQIVND (reference sequence). With V trimmed by 4 bases and J by 1 base, 4 bases remained unmatched.

The CDR3 region is CASSVGGVVVDGYTF. The CDR3 bases are TGTGCCAGCAGCGTAGGCGGGGTGGTCGTGGATGGCTACACCTTC. The chain links TRBV9 to TRBJ1-2, with D hard to call. Germline values: CDR1 SGDLS, CDR2 YYNGEE. Trimming left V 0 bases short and J 6 bases short, with 15 bases between. The CDR3 runs to 15 residues.

The chain links TRBV4-1 to TRBJ2-1, with TRBD2 matching 13 bases. Germline V gives CDR1 MGHRA, CDR2 YSYEKL. The CDR3 spans 18 residues. V was clipped by 1 base and J by 2 bases; unmatched bases: 5. CDR3 bases: TGCGCCAGCAGCCAAGGACTAGCGGGGGGCGTCGCCTACAATGAGCAGTTCTTC. Protein product: CASSQGLAGGVAYNEQFF.

This clone was recorded only once. The chain carries TRBV6-5 and TRBJ1-6; possibly TRBD1 for D (5 bases). Germline CDR1 reads MNHEY; CDR2 reads SVGAGI. V was clipped by 4 bases and J by 8 bases, with 12 bases between them. The CDR3 has 14 residues. The CDR3: CASSSAGFYSPLHF. Written as DNA, the CDR3 is TGTGCCAGCAGTTCGGCAGGGTTTTATTCACCCCTCCACTTT.

This chain links TRBV9 with TRBJ2-5; 11 nucleotides agree with TRBD2. The V gene's germline CDR1 is SGDLS and CDR2 YYNGEE. V lost 2 bases, J lost 2 bases, and 2 bases stayed unmatched. The CDR3 length is 15 residues. The CDR3 here is CASSVGTSGQETQYF. The CDR3 region has the DNA TGTGCCAGCAGCGTCGGGACTAGCGGACAAGAGACCCAGTACTTC.

The chain employs TRBV7-2 and TRBJ1-2; D is unresolved. The CDR3 is made up of 14 amino acids. Trimming pared 4 bases from V and 4 bases from J, leaving 13 bases between. Germline CDR1 reads SGHTA; CDR2 reads FQGNSA. The CDR3 DNA reads TGTGCCAGCAGCTCCCCTAGGGTCCCCTATGGCTACACCTTC. This sequence encodes CASSSPRVPYGYTF. The full variable domain, with the rest looked up from reference TRBV7-2 and TRBJ1-2, is GAGVSQSPSNKVTEKGKDVELRCDPISGHTALYWYRQSLGQGLEFLIYFQGNSAPDKSGLPSDRFSAERTGGSVSTLTIQRTQQEDSAVYLCASSSPRVPYGYTFGSGTRLTVV.

The chain joins TRBV6-1 to TRBJ1-1; 8 bases align to TRBD1. The length of the CDR3 is 14 residues. The ends lost 3 bases at V and 3 bases at J; junction bases unmatched: 3. Germline CDR1 and CDR2: MNHNS and SASEGT. CDR3 protein: CASSEAGGHTEAFF. The CDR3 bases are TGTGCCAGCAGTGAGGCAGGGGGCCACACTGAAGCTTTCTTT.

The CDR3 is CASSSWAVNTEAFF. Written as DNA, the CDR3 is TGTGCCAGCAGTTCCTGGGCGGTAAACACTGAAGCTTTCTTT. The V call is TRBV28, the J call TRBJ1-1, with no clear D. Trimming shortened V by 4 bases and J by 2 bases, and 11 bases separated the two germline ends. CDR3 length: 14 residues. Germline CDR1 and CDR2: MDHEN and SYDVKM.

The V gene is TRBV6-6, the J gene TRBJ1-3, with D possibly being TRBD1 (6 bases). CDR3 length equals 15 residues. The germline V gene encodes CDR1 MNHNY and CDR2 SVGAGI (reference sequence). V lost 4 bases and J lost 0, with 10 bases in between. CDR3 amino acids: CASSFTGTSGNTIYF. The CDR3 nucleotides are TGTGCCAGCAGTTTTACAGGGACCTCTGGAAACACCATATATTTT.

CDR3 DNA: TGTGCCAGCACGGGACTAGCGGGGGCTGAGCAGTTCTTC. It yields the protein CASTGLAGAEQFF. This chain connects TRBV7-2 to TRBJ2-1; 14 bases fit TRBD2. Germline V gene sequence: CDR1 SGHTA, CDR2 FQGNSA. V was clipped by 7 bases and J by 9 bases; unmatched bases: 2. This CDR3 has 13 residues. Together with reference TRBV7-2 and TRBJ2-1, the CDR3 gives the full variable domain: GAGVSQSPSNKVTEKGKDVELRCDPISGHTALYWYRQSLGQGLEFLIYFQGNSAPDKSGLPSDRFSAERTGGSVSTLTIQRTQQEDSAVYLCASTGLAGAEQFFGPGTRLTVL.

This clone was detected only a few times. The chain joins TRBV6-1 to TRBJ2-3; D remains ambiguous. CDR1 is MNHNS and CDR2 is SASEGT in the germline V gene. The CDR3 totals 12 residues. CDR3 coding DNA: TGTGCACATAACACCCGCACAGATACGCAGTATTTT. Protein: CAHNTRTDTQYF.

The chain combines TRBV5-1 with TRBJ1-1, with unresolved D. The CDR3 loop spans 12 amino acids. Germline assignment: CDR1 SGHRS and CDR2 YFSETQ. V was shortened by 4 bases and J by 7 bases, with 11 bases between the two germline ends. The CDR3 region has the DNA TGCGCCAGCAGCATGGACGGCCGTGAAGCTTTCTTT. It is translated as CASSMDGREAFF.

The genes are TRBV7-9 and TRBJ1-5; unclear D gene. This CDR3 region has 12 residues. From germline, CDR1 is SEHNR and CDR2 FQNEAQ (reference sequence). Between the trimmed V and J ends, which lost 6 bases and 4 bases, there was a span of 7 bases. CDR3 sequence reads: CASSNGNQPQHF. The CDR3 DNA follows: TGTGCCAGCAGTAACGGGAATCAGCCCCAGCATTTT.

The chain joins TRBV28 to TRBJ2-3; D remains ambiguous. The V gene lost 5 bases and the J gene lost 3 bases, with 6 bases spanning the gap. In germline, CDR1 is MDHEN, CDR2 SYDVKM. The CDR3 is 12 amino acids. CDR3 sequence (DNA): TGTGCCAGCAGTGAACTTACAGATACGCAGTATTTT. This codes for CASSELTDTQYF.

The gene calls are TRBV5-6 and TRBJ2-1; tentative D call: TRBD1 (5 bases). CDR3 length equals 16 residues. Trimming shortened V by 4 bases and J by 4 bases, and 18 bases separated the two germline ends. Germline CDR1 SGHDT, CDR2 YYEEEE. The DNA for the CDR3 is TGTGCCAGCAGCCCGATCGGGCAGGGCCTTTACAATGAGCAGTTCTTC. As protein: CASSPIGQGLYNEQFF.

This chain uses TRBV4-3 with TRBJ2-7; D not certain. V lost 3 bases and J 0 bases, leaving 12 bases between the germline ends. Germline values: CDR1 LGHNA, CDR2 YSLEER. The CDR3 runs 15 residues. CDR3 DNA sequence: TGCGCCAGCAGCCAGTTGATTGGGTTCTCCTACGAGCAGTACTTC. Residues: CASSQLIGFSYEQYF.

V is TRBV7-2 and J is TRBJ1-2; D may be TRBD1 (5 bases). CDR1 and CDR2 (germline): SGHTA, FQGNSA. CDR3 length: 15 residues. The V end lost 5 bases, the J end lost 7 bases, and 20 bases lay between the germline ends. The CDR3 sequence: CASSRRLLTDLGYTF. Here the CDR3 DNA reads TGTGCCAGCAGCCGACGACTTCTGACAGATCTTGGCTACACCTTC.

The chain uses TRBV7-2 and TRBJ2-1, with TRBD2 as a possible D gene (6 bases). This CDR3 is 12 amino acids long. Trimming pared 5 bases from V and 10 bases from J, leaving 12 bases between. Germline CDR1 reads SGHTA; CDR2 reads FQGNSA. CDR3 in amino acids: CASSHFGGEQFF. The CDR3 DNA sequence: TGTGCCAGCAGCCACTTCGGAGGGGAGCAGTTCTTC.

A word on this clone: Other DNA variants within this sample encode the same CDR3. For the CDR3, the DNA is TGTGCCAGCAGCGGGGGGACGGGTCAGCCCCAGCATTTT. It yields the protein CASSGGTGQPQHF. J is TRBJ1-5 and V is TRBV9; a weak D match, TRBD1 (5 bases). CDR3 size: 13 residues. Trimming pared 3 bases from V and 6 bases from J, leaving 10 bases between. CDR1 SGDLS and CDR2 YYNGEE come from the germline V gene.

This chain connects TRBV11-3 to TRBJ2-1; TRBD2 might be the D (6 bases). This CDR3 region has 15 residues. In germline, CDR1 is SGHNT, CDR2 YENEEA. The germline V and J ends were trimmed by 1 base and 2 bases, with 9 bases remaining between them. CDR3 nucleotides: TGTGCCAGCAGCTTAGCGGGGGAAACCTACAATGAGCAGTTCTTC. Translated: CASSLAGETYNEQFF.

V usage is TRBV5-6 and J usage is TRBJ2-3, with D uncertain. The length of the CDR3 is 13 residues. Deletions cut 1 base from V and 2 bases from J, with 5 bases between. Germline CDR1 and CDR2: SGHDT and YYEEEE. The CDR3 sequence: CASSLFNTDTQYF. DNA for the CDR3: TGTGCCAGCAGCTTGTTCAACACAGATACGCAGTATTTT.

The chain couples TRBV14 to TRBJ2-7; maybe TRBD2 (6 bases). The CDR3 consists of 13 residues. Germline V gene sequence: CDR1 SGHDN, CDR2 FVKESK. Trimming shortened V by 1 base and J by 9 bases, and 13 bases separated the two germline ends. The CDR3 DNA follows: TGTGCCAGCAGCCAAGGTGGGGGGAGGCCGCAGTACTTC. This encodes CASSQGGGRPQYF.

This sequence joins TRBV19 and TRBJ1-5, with D perhaps matching TRBD1 (6 bases). The germline V and J ends were trimmed by 3 bases and 5 bases, with 11 bases remaining between them. CDR1 and CDR2 from the germline V gene are LNHDA and SQIVND (reference sequence). The CDR3 totals 14 residues. The CDR3 region has the DNA TGTGCCAGTAGTATCGGGGGCAGAGATCAGCCCCAGCATTTT. As protein: CASSIGGRDQPQHF.

The V and J genes are TRBV5-6 and TRBJ1-1; 8 bases fit TRBD1. This CDR3 region has 14 residues. Germline V gives CDR1 SGHDT, CDR2 YYEEEE. V shed 5 bases and J 4 bases; nucleotides not matched to a gene: 7. Here the CDR3 reads CASRSGDRTTEAFF. In DNA form, the CDR3 reads TGTGCCAGCAGGTCAGGGGACAGGACCACTGAAGCTTTCTTT.

The chain joins TRBV19 to TRBJ2-1; D is undetermined. V was pared by 4 bases and J by 2 bases, with 12 bases between. The CDR3 spans 15 residues. Germline CDR1 is LNHDA and CDR2 is SQIVND (reference sequence). CDR3 DNA sequence: TGTGCCAGTAGTACCCAGGACCCAACCTACAATGAGCAGTTCTTC. Residues: CASSTQDPTYNEQFF. Looking up the rest from reference TRBV19 and TRBJ2-1 gives the full variable domain: DGGITQSPKYLFRKEGQNVTLSCEQNLNHDAMYWYRQDPGQGLRLIYYSQIVNDFQKGDIAEGYSVSREKKESFPLTVTSAQKNPTAFYLCASSTQDPTYNEQFFGPGTRLTVL.

V gene TRBV19 combines with J gene TRBJ2-1; D remains unclear. The CDR3 runs to 15 residues. The germline V gene encodes CDR1 LNHDA and CDR2 SQIVND (reference sequence). V was trimmed by 3 bases and J by 7 bases, leaving 16 bases between them. CDR3: CASSMASLGRNEQFF. The CDR3 DNA reads as TGTGCCAGTAGTATGGCCTCCCTTGGACGGAATGAGCAGTTCTTC.